This is a list of T cell receptor beta chains from one sample in a study of CD8+ T cells in alopecia areata. Method: immunoSEQ multiplex PCR; TCRdb's copy keeps in-frame clones and lacks some. The sample has about 130,000 clones; around 49% are singletons. The sequencing here drew on CD8+ T cells sorted from blood, taken at week 0. These receptors all come from a human donor with alopecia areata. The CDR3 runs from the conserved cysteine through the conserved F or W. Fields, in order: clone size, D gene, J gene, V gene, CDR3 protein, CDR3 DNA. D genes are given only for firm matches. The listing skips clone size in some rows; elsewhere it reads once, few, many or a size class.

>NA|NA|TRBJ1-5|TRBV7-9
CASSPGQFNQPQHF
TGTGCCAGCAGCCCCGGACAGTTCAATCAGCCCCAGCATTTT
>NA|NA|TRBJ2-1|TRBV5-4
CASSLATLGEGEQFF
TGTGCCAGCAGCTTGGCCACGTTAGGCGAGGGGGAGCAGTTCTTC
>NA|TRBD1|TRBJ2-7|TRBV18
CASSPTGTSYEQYF
TGTGCCAGCTCACCGACAGGGACCTCCTACGAGCAGTACTTC
>NA|NA|TRBJ2-3|TRBV9
CASSAYRGGDTQYF
TGTGCCAGCAGCGCGTACAGGGGAGGGGATACGCAGTATTTT
>NA|NA|TRBJ1-5|TRBV9
CASSDALNDQPQHF
TGTGCCAGCAGCGACGCCCTCAACGATCAGCCCCAGCATTTT
>NA|NA|TRBJ1-2|TRBV2
CASRTVEGYGYTF
TGTGCCAGCCGGACAGTCGAGGGGTATGGCTACACCTTC
>few|NA|TRBJ1-1|TRBV19
CASTTLLAAMNTEAFF
TGTGCCAGTACCACCCTCTTGGCAGCCATGAACACTGAAGCTTTCTTT
>many|NA|TRBJ1-5|TRBV11-1
CAQRRRRNQPQHF
TGTGCTCAGAGGAGGCGGAGGAATCAGCCCCAGCATTTT
>NA|TRBD1|TRBJ2-1|TRBV13
CASSFDRDINEQFF
TGTGCCAGCAGCTTTGACAGGGACATCAATGAGCAGTTCTTC
>NA|TRBD2|TRBJ2-3|TRBV4-3
CASSQGLTSGGRYTQYF
TGCGCCAGCAGCCAGGGTTTGACTAGCGGGGGGAGATATACGCAGTATTTT
>once|TRBD2|TRBJ2-7|TRBV4-1
CASSQEPPAGYEQYF
TGCGCCAGCAGCCAAGAACCCCCAGCGGGGTACGAGCAGTACTTC
>NA|TRBD1|TRBJ2-3|TRBV5-6
CASSDGTGERTDTQYF
TGTGCCAGCAGCGACGGGACAGGGGAAAGAACAGATACGCAGTATTTT
>NA|NA|TRBJ1-4|TRBV13
CASSPGRSEKLFF
TGTGCCAGCAGCCCCGGAAGGAGTGAAAAACTGTTTTTT
>NA|TRBD1|TRBJ1-6|TRBV30
CAWSTLDRDSPLHF
TGTGCCTGGAGTACACTCGACAGGGATTCACCCCTCCACTTT
>few|NA|TRBJ2-6|TRBV4-1
CASSQESTGANVLTF
TGCGCCAGCAGCCAAGAGTCAACTGGGGCCAACGTCCTGACTTTC
>many|NA|TRBJ2-3|TRBV27
CASSLSSSWGTDTQYF
TGTGCCAGCAGTTTATCTTCCTCGTGGGGCACAGATACGCAGTATTTT
>few|NA|TRBJ2-7|TRBV6-5
CASSYYEGYEQYF
TGTGCCAGCAGTTACTATGAGGGCTACGAGCAGTACTTC